Below are 13 T cell receptor beta chains sequenced from a single sample in a study of blood T cell repertoires in COVID-19. Clones were read by immunoSEQ multiplex PCR, and TCRdb kept only the in-frame ones, dropping some. This table holds 300,000 to 500,000 clones, roughly 88% found once. Sequenced material: PBMCs or T cells enriched from blood (not recorded which). These receptors were taken from a woman aged 40 to 50 with acute COVID-19.

V is TRBV11-2 and J is TRBJ1-2, with D uncertain. Germline V gene sequence: CDR1 SGHAT, CDR2 FQNNGV. This CDR3 spans 14 amino acids. V was cut by 1 base and J by 2 bases, with 8 bases left in between. The CDR3 region is CASSLGGQNYGYTF. CDR3 sequence (DNA): TGTGCCAGCAGCTTAGGTGGTCAGAACTATGGCTACACCTTC. The full variable domain, its missing parts supplied by reference TRBV11-2 and TRBJ1-2, is EAGVAQSPRYKIIEKRQSVAFWCNPISGHATLYWYQQILGQGPKLLIQFQNNGVVDDSQLPKDRFSAERLKGVDSTLKIQPAKLEDSAVYLCASSLGGQNYGYTFGSGTRLTVV.

The J gene is TRBJ2-5, the V gene TRBV2, with D perhaps matching TRBD1 (5 bases). Trimming shortened V by 2 bases and J by 4 bases, and 14 bases separated the two germline ends. CDR1 and CDR2 from the germline V gene are SNHLY and FYNNEI. There are 15 residues in the CDR3. In DNA, the CDR3 is TGTGCCAGCAGTGAATCAGGGTATCATGGAGAGACCCAGTACTTC. This encodes CASSESGYHGETQYF.

The chain is built from TRBV5-1 and TRBJ2-2; no firm D call. Germline values: CDR1 SGHRS, CDR2 YFSETQ. Trimming left V 3 bases short and J 4 bases short, with 7 bases between. This CDR3 has 13 amino acids. In DNA, the CDR3 is TGCGCCAGCAGCTGGAGTGGCACCGGGGAGCTGTTTTTT. Its protein product is CASSWSGTGELFF.

The chain couples TRBV6-5 to TRBJ1-1, with D perhaps matching TRBD1 (6 bases). The CDR3 loop spans 13 amino acids. The germline V and J ends were trimmed by 6 bases and 4 bases, with 12 bases remaining between them. In germline, CDR1 is MNHEY, CDR2 SVGAGI. The CDR3 protein is CASRVTGTTEAFF. The CDR3 coding sequence is TGTGCCAGCAGGGTCACAGGGACCACTGAAGCTTTCTTT.

The chain joins TRBV5-4 to TRBJ1-1; D might be TRBD1 (6 bases). The V end lost 4 bases, the J end lost 1 base, and 8 bases lay between the germline ends. Germline assignment: CDR1 SGHNT and CDR2 YYREEE (reference sequence). The CDR3 has 13 amino acids. The CDR3 sequence is CASSQDRNTEAFF. Written as DNA, the CDR3 is TGTGCCAGCAGCCAGGACAGGAACACTGAAGCTTTCTTT.

This chain joins TRBV19 and TRBJ1-1, with D uncertain. The CDR3 is 13 amino acids. With 4 bases removed from V and 1 base from J, the gap between germline ends came to 7 bases. Germline values: CDR1 LNHDA, CDR2 SQIVND (reference sequence). DNA for the CDR3: TGTGCCAGTAGTAACGAAGCGAACACTGAAGCTTTCTTT. Translating it yields CASSNEANTEAFF. The full variable domain, in which reference TRBV19 and TRBJ1-1 provide the parts outside the CDR3, is DGGITQSPKYLFRKEGQNVTLSCEQNLNHDAMYWYRQDPGQGLRLIYYSQIVNDFQKGDIAEGYSVSREKKESFPLTVTSAQKNPTAFYLCASSNEANTEAFFGQGTRLTVV.

This sequence joins TRBV6-5 and TRBJ1-5; no definite D call. CDR1 is MNHEY, CDR2 SVGAGI, per germline. CDR3 length: 13 residues. V dropped 7 bases and J dropped 7 bases, with 14 bases sitting between them. The CDR3 sequence: CASTGGSGQPQHF. The CDR3 coding sequence is TGTGCCAGCACCGGAGGGAGTGGGCAGCCCCAGCATTTT.

This clone was seen just once. V and J are TRBV30 and TRBJ1-5; D is undetermined. There are 13 residues in the CDR3. From germline, CDR1 is GTSNPN and CDR2 SVGIG (reference sequence). V dropped 0 bases and J dropped 6 bases, with 9 bases sitting between them. CDR3 in DNA: TGTGCCTGGAGTGTGAGGGATGGTCAGCCCCAGCATTTT. Translating gives CAWSVRDGQPQHF.

Remarks on this clone: One end of the junction is discordant with germline, which a read error may explain. In DNA, the CDR3 is TGTGCCAGCAGCTTGTATCAGGGGGCAAAGGTATTT. It encodes CASSLYQGAKVF. The J gene is TRBJ2-3, the V gene TRBV5-6; 8 bases match TRBD1. The CDR3 has 12 residues. Looked up from germline, CDR1 is SGHDT and CDR2 is YYEEEE.

V and J are TRBV4-1 and TRBJ2-7; 8 positions match TRBD1. The length of the CDR3 is 17 residues. Germline V gives CDR1 MGHRA, CDR2 YSYEKL. Unmatched junction bases numbered 11, after V lost 2 bases and J lost 2 bases. CDR3 bases: TGCGCCAGCAGCCAAATCAGGTGGGACAGGAAGACCTACGAGCAGTACTTC. This sequence encodes CASSQIRWDRKTYEQYF.

The gene calls are TRBV10-3 and TRBJ1-3; D is unresolved. This CDR3 spans 15 amino acids. CDR1 ENHRY and CDR2 SYGVKD come from the germline V gene. Trimming removed 5 bases at V and 0 bases at J, with 11 bases between. The CDR3 nucleotides are TGTGCCATCAGTCAGGTTTCAAACTCTGGAAACACCATATATTTT. This gives the protein CAISQVSNSGNTIYF.

V and J are TRBV5-6 and TRBJ1-6; D not certain. The CDR3 totals 14 residues. Germline values: CDR1 SGHDT, CDR2 YYEEEE. V gave up 0 bases and J gave up 6 bases, with 7 bases separating them. CDR3 sequence reads: CASSLGLINSPLHF. CDR3 nucleotides: TGTGCCAGCAGCTTGGGCCTAATTAATTCACCCCTCCACTTT. Full variable domain (missing parts from reference TRBV5-6 and TRBJ1-6): DAGVTQSPTHLIKTRGQQVTLRCSPKSGHDTVSWYQQALGQGPQFIFQYYEEEERQRGNFPDRFSGHQFPNYSSELNVNALLLGDSALYLCASSLGLINSPLHFGNGTRLTVT.

The V gene is TRBV29-1, the J gene TRBJ1-2; no reliable D call. With 1 base removed from V and 4 bases from J, the gap between germline ends came to 13 bases. Germline V gene sequence: CDR1 SQVTM, CDR2 ANQGSEA. This CDR3 spans 14 amino acids. The CDR3, as DNA: TGCAGCGTTGAAGGATCGTCGGGATTCTATGGCTACACCTTC. This gives the protein CSVEGSSGFYGYTF.